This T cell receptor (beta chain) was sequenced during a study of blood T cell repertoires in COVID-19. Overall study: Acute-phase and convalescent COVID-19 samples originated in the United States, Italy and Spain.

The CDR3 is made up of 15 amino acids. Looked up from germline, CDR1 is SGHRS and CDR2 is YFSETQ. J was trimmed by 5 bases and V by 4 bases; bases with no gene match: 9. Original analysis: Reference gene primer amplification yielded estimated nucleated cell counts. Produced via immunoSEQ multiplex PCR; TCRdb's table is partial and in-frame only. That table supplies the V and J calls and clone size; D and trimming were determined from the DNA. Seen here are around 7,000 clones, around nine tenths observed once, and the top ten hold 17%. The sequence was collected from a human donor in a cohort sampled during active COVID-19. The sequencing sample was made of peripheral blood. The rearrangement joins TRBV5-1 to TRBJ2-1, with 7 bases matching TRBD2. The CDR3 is CASSPMPAGDNEQFF. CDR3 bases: TGCGCCAGCAGCCCTATGCCGGCGGGGGACAATGAGCAGTTCTTC. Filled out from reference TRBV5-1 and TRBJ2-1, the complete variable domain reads KAGVTQTPRYLIKTRGQQVTLSCSPISGHRSVSWYQQTPGQGLQFLFEYFSETQRNKGNFPGRFSGRQFSNSRSEMNVSTLELGDSALYLCASSPMPAGDNEQFFGPGTRLTVL.